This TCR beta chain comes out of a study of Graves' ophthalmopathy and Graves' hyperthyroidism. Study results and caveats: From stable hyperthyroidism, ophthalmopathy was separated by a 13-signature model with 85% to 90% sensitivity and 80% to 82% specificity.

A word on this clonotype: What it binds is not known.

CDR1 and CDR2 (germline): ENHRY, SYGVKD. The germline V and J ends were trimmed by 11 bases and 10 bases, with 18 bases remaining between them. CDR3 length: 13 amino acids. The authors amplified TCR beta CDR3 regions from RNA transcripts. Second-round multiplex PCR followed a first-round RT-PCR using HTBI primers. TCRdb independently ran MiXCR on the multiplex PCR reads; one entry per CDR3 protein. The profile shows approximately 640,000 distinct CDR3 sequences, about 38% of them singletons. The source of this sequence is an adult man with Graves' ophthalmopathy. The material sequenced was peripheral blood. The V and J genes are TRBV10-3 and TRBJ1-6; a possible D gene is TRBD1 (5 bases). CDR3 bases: TGTGCCGTACGCTGGGGGGAAGGCTCACCCCTCCACTTT. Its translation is CAVRWGEGSPLHF.